This T cell receptor (beta chain) was identified during a study of T cell responses to AZD1222 COVID-19 vaccine (dated by TCRdb to the early 2020s). About the full investigation: AZD1222 recipients given second doses at about 4 weeks or at about 12 weeks were pooled, since spike-specific TCR depth and breadth were not found to differ between the two schedules. TCR sequencing was performed for approximately 240 trial participants, of whom around 210 were given two doses of AZD1222 and approximately 25 were given two doses of MenACWY control vaccine. Trial participants were enrolled into age subgroups of 18-55, 56-69 and 70-plus years, which contained about 150, 28 and 57 TCR-sequenced participants, respectively. Overall results and qualifications from the work: In the small 56-69-year group, the increase in depth fell short of significance, most likely because of low power. Participants were mostly white British, with more females than males. The authors suggested clonal diversity may have been underestimated. Conclusions about previously exposed vaccinees are limited, since just a handful of AZD1222 recipients were seropositive for SARS-CoV-2 at baseline. Reportedly, almost half of the unique spike-specific TCRs recognized epitopes lying outside the regions that are mutated in the B.1.351 and B.1.1.7 variants. Because no day 14 peak-response samples were available, the repertoires could be characterized only after the peak T cell response. After two AZD1222 doses, both the breadth and the depth of spike-specific TCRs were significantly higher than at day 0 and than in MenACWY recipients. The vaccine-associated CD4 TCRs covered the entire spike protein, and the dominant responses fell in regions 160-218 and 743-854.

The CDR3 regions of human TCRbeta chains were analyzed by immunosequencing. As for the original processing: TCRs in the repertoires were matched against a reference library of SARS-CoV-2-specific TCRs that had been generated with the MIRA antigen-specificity platform. Breadth was defined as the fraction of unique TCRs that were SARS-CoV-2-associated, and depth was defined as the fraction of total T cells that were SARS-CoV-2-associated. Using the MIRA data, each spike-specific TCR was mapped to the spike region that the TCR reacts to and placed in a CD4 or CD8 class. Log10-transformed breadth and depth values were compared by one-way ANOVA with Sidak's multiple comparisons tests. Imported from immuneACCESS, the table was reduced by TCRdb to in-frame sequences with V and J called. These copies leave out some clones; in studies compared against another copy, an unresolved V gene accounts for under half, and the cause of the remainder is not known. V and J calls and clone size are given by that table; D and trimming were obtained from the DNA. The sample data list approximately 160,000 clones, and more than 85% of these were observed just once. Jointly, the top ten make up roughly 1% of the sample.

The intended sense of this specimen's time point label: baseline before first vaccination. Vaccinee samples came from UK trials COV001 and COV002, including a single-blind randomized controlled phase 2/3 trial of AZD1222 (ChAdOx1 nCoV-19) in healthy adults. Trial participant PBMC samples were collected at day 0 and day 28 after the second dose for TCRbeta chain sequencing. Comment on this clone: Its recognized antigen is unknown. Base qualities are not provided; no much larger clone lies one nucleotide away.

V lost 5 bases and J lost 1 base, and the count of bases not matched to a germline gene is 1. Inclusive of the bounding cysteine and phenylalanine, the CDR3 is 14 residues long. The read is trimmed to its CDR3 DNA, 42 bases read in frame from base 1. CDR1 and CDR2, looked up from the germline V gene (reference sequence), are LGHDT and YNNKEL. The chain is made from TRBV3-1 (or the pseudogene TRBV3-2) and TRBJ2-3, with TRBD1 identical over 9 junction bases. This receptor was taken from an adult in good health. The sequenced sample was peripheral blood, obtained on day 0 of AZD1222 vaccination. The CDR3 protein is CASSWTGGTDTQYF. The sequenced DNA: TGTGCCAGCAGCTGGACAGGGGGCACAGATACGCAGTATTTT.